This passage covers 31 T cell receptor beta chains from one sample sequenced in a study of blood T cell repertoires in COVID-19. The method was immunoSEQ multiplex PCR; TCRdb's version includes in-frame clones alone and lacks a portion of them. The data hold some 220,000 clones, with about 85% observed a single time. Sequencing used peripheral blood. The receptors stem from a woman older than 75 with active or convalescent COVID-19.

The rearrangement links TRBV5-1 to TRBJ2-1; 11 bases align to TRBD2. V gave up 4 bases and J gave up 3 bases; unmatched junction bases: 3. CDR1 is SGHRS and CDR2 is YFSETQ in the germline V gene. This CDR3 region has 15 residues. In nucleotides, the CDR3 is TGCGCCAGCAGCCCCACTAGCGGGAGCTACAATGAGCAGTTCTTC. It codes for CASSPTSGSYNEQFF.

The chain combines TRBV6-2 or TRBV6-3 with TRBJ2-7; perhaps TRBD2 as D (5 bases). The germline gives CDR1 MNHEY, CDR2 SVGEGT. Between the trimmed V and J ends, which lost 0 bases and 9 bases, there was a span of 9 bases. This CDR3 contains 12 residues. CDR3 residues: CASSYSLGGQYF. The CDR3 DNA sequence: TGTGCCAGCAGTTACTCCCTAGGAGGGCAGTACTTC.

V and J are TRBV3-1 (or the pseudogene TRBV3-2) and TRBJ2-5; 9 bases agree with TRBD1. Per the germline V gene, CDR1 is LGHDT and CDR2 is YNNKEL (reference sequence). The CDR3 runs to 15 residues. Trimming cost V 0 bases and J 2 bases; bases outside gene matches: 1. CDR3 sequence (DNA): TGTGCCAGCAGCCAAGAGGGGACAGGGCAAGAGACCCAGTACTTC. Translating it yields CASSQEGTGQETQYF.

The chain joins TRBV28 to TRBJ1-1; weak D call: TRBD1 (6 bases). This CDR3 comprises 15 residues. Per germline, CDR1 MDHEN and CDR2 SYDVKM. The V end lost 6 bases, the J end lost 1 base, and 15 bases lay between the germline ends. CDR3: CASSPAGGRNTEAFF. CDR3 bases: TGTGCCAGCAGCCCGGCTGGGGGCAGGAACACTGAAGCTTTCTTT.

The sample holds a few counts of this clone. The chain recombines TRBV3-1 (or the pseudogene TRBV3-2) with TRBJ2-1; D is perhaps TRBD1 (6 bases). CDR3 size: 15 residues. Deletions cut 4 bases from V and 5 bases from J, with 15 bases between. Germline CDR1 reads LGHDT; CDR2 reads YNNKEL (reference sequence). This chain's CDR3 is CASSPPRGRNNEQFF. The CDR3 DNA is TGTGCCAGCAGCCCCCCCAGGGGACGGAACAATGAGCAGTTCTTC.

The CDR3 DNA follows: TGTGCCAGCAGCCAACCCCGGACAGGGATCGGCTTTAATGAAGCTTTCTTT. Translating it yields CASSQPRTGIGFNEAFF. The J gene is TRBJ1-1, the V gene TRBV6-2 or TRBV6-3, with 8 nucleotides matching TRBD1. Germline V gene sequence: CDR1 MNHEY, CDR2 SVGEGT. Trimming cost V 6 bases and J 7 bases; bases outside gene matches: 19. The CDR3 length is 17 residues.

The chain joins TRBV4-2 to TRBJ1-4, with D perhaps TRBD1 (6 bases). Looked up from germline, CDR1 is LGHNA and CDR2 is YNFKEQ. The CDR3 runs to 18 residues. Trimming left V 0 bases short and J 8 bases short, with 22 bases between. The CDR3 DNA sequence: TGTGCCAGCAGCCAAGATATTAGTCTGGCAGGGGTCGGGGAAAAACTGTTTTTT. The encoded protein is CASSQDISLAGVGEKLFF.

This chain connects TRBV28 to TRBJ2-3; D is possibly TRBD2 (7 bases). Deletions cut 5 bases from V and 4 bases from J, with 16 bases between. Germline CDR1 and CDR2: MDHEN and SYDVKM. The CDR3 spans 15 residues. The DNA for the CDR3 is TGTGCCAGCAGTCCCGAAGGAGGGGGGGCAGATACGCAGTATTTT. This translates into CASSPEGGGADTQYF.

The J gene is TRBJ1-1, the V gene TRBV2; the D is unclear. There are 11 residues in the CDR3. Trimming stripped 3 bases from V and 7 bases from J, with 6 bases between. Germline values: CDR1 SNHLY, CDR2 FYNNEI. The CDR3 region has the DNA TGTGCCAGCAGTGAGCGGGGTGAAGCTTTCTTT. Translated, it gives CASSERGEAFF.

The rearrangement links TRBV5-1 to TRBJ2-2; D unclear. The V end was cut by 0 bases, the J end by 7 bases, with 13 bases between. Germline V CDR1 and CDR2: SGHRS, YFSETQ. The CDR3 runs 15 residues. The CDR3 loop is CASSLAPPTGGELFF. The CDR3 nucleotides are TGCGCCAGCAGCTTGGCCCCCCCCACGGGCGGGGAGCTGTTTTTT.

The gene calls are TRBV14 and TRBJ2-1, with D unclear. The CDR3 is 15 amino acids. The V end was cut by 0 bases, the J end by 6 bases, with 12 bases between. Germline V lookup: CDR1 SGHDN, CDR2 FVKESK. The CDR3 spells CASSQDFGYSNEQFF. CDR3 sequence (DNA): TGTGCCAGCAGCCAAGATTTCGGGTACTCCAATGAGCAGTTCTTC. The entire variable domain, with the rest obtained from reference TRBV14 and TRBJ2-1, is as follows: EAGVTQFPSHSVIEKGQTVTLRCDPISGHDNLYWYRRVMGKEIKFLLHFVKESKQDESGMPNNRFLAERTGGTYSTLKVQPAELEDSGVYFCASSQDFGYSNEQFFGPGTRLTVL.

A word on this clone: The same CDR3 also results from other DNA sequences found in this sample. The chain recombines TRBV9 with TRBJ2-1, with TRBD2 matching over 8 bases. Germline V gene sequence: CDR1 SGDLS, CDR2 YYNGEE. The CDR3 loop spans 15 amino acids. V was pared by 2 bases and J by 3 bases, with 4 bases of the junction left unmatched. The CDR3 here is CASSVEREFYNEQFF. The CDR3 coding sequence is TGTGCCAGCAGCGTCGAGCGGGAGTTCTACAATGAGCAGTTCTTC.

The V and J genes are TRBV6-2 or TRBV6-3 and TRBJ1-4, with D possibly TRBD1 on 6 matching bases. The CDR3 consists of 16 residues. The germline CDR1 and CDR2 sequences are MNHEY and SVGEGT. The germline V and J ends were trimmed by 6 bases and 0 bases, with 14 bases remaining between them. The CDR3 DNA sequence: TGTGCCAGCAGCTTCACTCGACAGGCAACTAATGAAAAACTGTTTTTT. Translation: CASSFTRQATNEKLFF.

The chain uses TRBV2 and TRBJ1-1, with 7 bases matching TRBD1. Germline V CDR1 and CDR2: SNHLY, FYNNEI. This CDR3 region has 14 residues. The V segment lost 6 bases and the J segment 4 bases; nucleotides outside the gene matches: 8. The CDR3: CASSLQGGGTEAFF. Here the CDR3 DNA reads TGTGCCAGCAGCCTCCAGGGGGGTGGCACTGAAGCTTTCTTT.

This clone was counted only a few times. V is TRBV30 and J is TRBJ1-5, with a tentative D call TRBD1 (5 bases). The V gene's germline CDR1 is GTSNPN and CDR2 SVGIG (reference sequence). The V and J ends lost 0 bases and 7 bases respectively, with 13 bases between them. The CDR3 sequence is 14 residues long. The CDR3 reads CAWSVLGVYQPQHF. DNA of the CDR3: TGTGCCTGGAGTGTTTTAGGGGTTTACCAGCCCCAGCATTTT.

V gene TRBV6-5 combines with J gene TRBJ2-6; no reliable D call. The germline V gene encodes CDR1 MNHEY and CDR2 SVGAGI. Trimming stripped 1 base from V and 2 bases from J, with 6 bases between. CDR3 length equals 15 residues. The CDR3 sequence: CASSYLYAGANVLTF. The DNA for the CDR3 is TGTGCCAGCAGTTACTTGTATGCTGGGGCCAACGTCCTGACTTTC.

The chain is built from TRBV5-1 and TRBJ1-2; 7 bases map to TRBD1. V was clipped by 0 bases and J by 5 bases; unmatched bases: 4. Germline lookup yields CDR1 SGHRS and CDR2 YFSETQ. This CDR3 has 14 residues. DNA of the CDR3: TGCGCCAGCAGCTTGGCCCGACAGGGTTATGGCTACACCTTC. This translates into CASSLARQGYGYTF.

The genes are TRBV19 and TRBJ1-3; 9 bases agree with TRBD1. CDR1 LNHDA and CDR2 SQIVND come from the germline V gene (reference sequence). Losses at the gene ends were 5 bases for V and 4 bases for J; bases not matched to a gene: 3. This CDR3 spans 14 amino acids. CDR3 region: CASSPGTGGNTIYF. The CDR3 DNA sequence: TGTGCCAGTAGTCCCGGGACAGGGGGAAACACCATATATTTT.

This clone was found a few times. The V and J genes are TRBV5-1 and TRBJ2-7; 7 bases line up with TRBD2. V trimming: 0 bases; J trimming: 1 base; junction bases outside the gene matches: 10. Germline V lookup: CDR1 SGHRS, CDR2 YFSETQ. This CDR3 has 17 amino acids. The CDR3 DNA is TGCGCCAGCAGCTTGGGTTTGCTAGCGGCCGAATCCTACGAGCAGTACTTC. The encoded protein is CASSLGLLAAESYEQYF.

The chain uses TRBV5-1 and TRBJ2-3; tentative D call: TRBD2 (6 bases). Germline V CDR1 and CDR2: SGHRS, YFSETQ. Trimming took off 0 bases at V and 3 bases at J, with 11 bases between the two ends. This CDR3 is built from 15 residues. CDR3 in DNA: TGCGCCAGCAGCTTGGGAGGTGCGGGGACAGATACGCAGTATTTT. Translating gives CASSLGGAGTDTQYF.

CDR3 sequence reads: CASSTRLNYGYTF. The CDR3 nucleotides are TGTGCCAGCAGTACCAGACTTAACTATGGCTACACCTTC. The chain has TRBV2 and TRBJ1-2; D gene unclear. V dropped 5 bases and J dropped 1 base, with 8 bases sitting between them. This CDR3 contains 13 residues. From germline, CDR1 is SNHLY and CDR2 FYNNEI.

The chain employs TRBV27 and TRBJ1-2, with TRBD1 matching 9 bases. The CDR3 runs 15 residues. Germline assignment: CDR1 MNHEY and CDR2 SMNVEV (reference sequence). The V and J ends lost 6 bases and 2 bases, in that order; junction bases with no gene match: 7. CDR3 nucleotide sequence: TGTGCCAGCAGCGACCGGGACAGGGTGAACTATGGCTACACCTTC. Its translation: CASSDRDRVNYGYTF.

This chain joins TRBV11-3 and TRBJ2-1; a weak D match, TRBD2 (6 bases). V was pared by 5 bases and J by 6 bases, with 11 bases between. The CDR3 length is 13 residues. CDR1 is SGHNT, CDR2 YENEEA, per germline. The CDR3 nucleotides read TGTGCCAGCAGCGCTCGGGGGACCAATGAGCAGTTCTTC. Protein product: CASSARGTNEQFF.

The chain recombines TRBV11-2 with TRBJ1-2; tentative D call: TRBD1 (5 bases). V was cut by 3 bases and J by 4 bases, with 21 bases left in between. This CDR3 has 17 residues. Germline values: CDR1 SGHAT, CDR2 FQNNGV. The CDR3 here is CASSFNSGTRGPYGYTF. CDR3 nucleotide sequence: TGTGCCAGCAGCTTTAATTCCGGGACTCGGGGACCCTATGGCTACACCTTC.

J is TRBJ2-1 and V is TRBV5-1; maybe TRBD2 (7 bases). CDR1 and CDR2 (germline): SGHRS, YFSETQ. This CDR3 spans 17 amino acids. V lost 5 bases to trimming and J lost 0 bases, with 18 bases between them. In DNA form, the CDR3 reads TGCGCCAGCAGATCTCAAGGGGGAGGGAGCTCCTACAATGAGCAGTTCTTC. Translated: CASRSQGGGSSYNEQFF.

The genes are TRBV29-1 and TRBJ1-5; D is perhaps TRBD1 (6 bases). The germline V and J ends were trimmed by 6 bases and 0 bases, with 9 bases remaining between them. The CDR3 extends over 13 amino acids. Per the germline V gene, CDR1 is SQVTM and CDR2 is ANQGSEA. The CDR3 DNA follows: TGCAGCGTAAGACAGGATAGCAATCAGCCCCAGCATTTT. The encoded protein is CSVRQDSNQPQHF.

V gene TRBV21-1 combines with J gene TRBJ2-7; TRBD2, the table's D call, lacks a check against the DNA. TRBV21-1 is marked as a pseudogene. The CDR3 loop spans 16 amino acids. CDR3 residues: CASSVRLAGASYEQYF. Written as DNA, the CDR3 is TGTGCCAGCAGCGTACGACTAGCGGGAGCCTCCTACGAGCAGTACTTC.

The chain recombines TRBV21-1 with TRBJ2-5; the table assigns TRBD1, which was not confirmed against the DNA. TRBV21-1 is labeled a pseudogene. This CDR3 spans 18 amino acids. The CDR3 is CASSKATGCVSVQETQYF. As DNA, the CDR3 is TGTGCCAGCAGCAAAGCGACAGGGTGTGTTTCCGTTCAAGAGACCCAGTACTTC.

V is TRBV5-6 and J is TRBJ2-7; 10 nucleotides match TRBD2. CDR3 length equals 15 residues. Germline CDR1 is SGHDT and CDR2 is YYEEEE. Trimming took 4 bases from V and 5 from J; bases not matched to a gene: 9. The CDR3 region is CASSEGSGRANEQYF. The CDR3 DNA sequence: TGTGCCAGCAGCGAGGGGAGCGGGAGGGCCAACGAGCAGTACTTC.

The V gene is TRBV7-2, the J gene TRBJ2-7, with TRBD1 matching 7 bases. The CDR3 sequence is 11 residues long. Germline V gene data show CDR1 as SGHTA and CDR2 as FQGNSA. Trimming took 1 base from V and 12 from J; bases not matched to a gene: 3. CDR3 coding DNA: TGTGCCAGCAGCTTAGAGACAGGGTTGTACTTC. This translates into CASSLETGLYF.

There are a few counts of this clone. J is TRBJ1-1 and V is TRBV27; D remains unclear. The V gene's germline CDR1 is MNHEY and CDR2 SMNVEV (reference sequence). The CDR3 is made up of 16 amino acids. The ends were cut back, 1 base at V and 1 base at J, with 13 bases in the middle. The chain's CDR3 is CASSLFALPGNTEAFF. CDR3 coding DNA: TGTGCCAGCAGTTTATTTGCGCTTCCTGGGAACACTGAAGCTTTCTTT.